One and the same sample provided the 15 T cell receptor beta chains below, sequenced in a study of human T cells and chemical hapten exposure. Stated time point: pre-sensitization, week 0. The treatment denotes: therapeutic diphenylcyclopropenone sensitization with weekly scalp DPC. TCRdb reanalysed the RACE reads using MiXCR and keeps one entry per CDR3 protein. Of 65,000 to 70,000 distinct CDR3 sequences in the sample, 11% were seen once. The sequences come from whole blood, collected in connection with sensitization to the hapten diphenylcyclopropenone (DPC). These receptors all stem from a woman aged 50 to 60 with alopecia areata. Some clones in this sample may be carry-over from other donors' samples.

V gene TRBV5-8 combines with J gene TRBJ2-1; a weak D match, TRBD1 (5 bases). The CDR3 contains 15 residues. Deletions cut 5 bases from V and 7 bases from J, with 19 bases between. Germline CDR1 is SGHTS and CDR2 is YDEGEE. In DNA form, the CDR3 reads TGTGCCAGCAGTTGGCAGGGTCCGATAGCAAATGAGCAGTTCTTC. Its protein is CASSWQGPIANEQFF.

This rearrangement joins TRBV2 to TRBJ2-1; 9 nucleotides line up with TRBD2. CDR3 size: 15 residues. Trimming took 5 bases from V and 3 from J; bases not matched to a gene: 5. Germline V CDR1 and CDR2: SNHLY, FYNNEI. The CDR3 protein is CASSFSAGGYNEQFF. The CDR3 DNA sequence: TGTGCCAGCAGTTTCTCAGCGGGAGGCTACAATGAGCAGTTCTTC.

Details on this clonotype: The junction departs from germline at one end; a sequencing error may be responsible. The chain carries TRBV7-2 and TRBJ2-3, with D tentatively TRBD2 (6 bases). There are 13 residues in the CDR3. Per the germline V gene, CDR1 is SGHTA and CDR2 is FQGNSA. This CDR3 reads CASGFRREDTQYF. CDR3 nucleotide sequence: TGTGCCAGCGGCTTTCGCCGGGAGGATACGCAGTATTTT.

This clonotype was found a few times. The chain combines TRBV28 with TRBJ1-1; D not resolved. The CDR3 has 14 residues. V gave up 7 bases and J gave up 6 bases, with 18 bases separating them. Germline assignment: CDR1 MDHEN and CDR2 SYDVKM. Here the CDR3 DNA reads TGTGCCAGCACCTCCGCCCGCGGGCTAGCTGAAGCTTTCTTT. Translated, it gives CASTSARGLAEAFF.

This clonotype was detected many times. The chain combines TRBV7-9 with TRBJ2-7, with D unclear. Per the germline V gene, CDR1 is SEHNR and CDR2 is FQNEAQ (reference sequence). The CDR3 loop spans 13 amino acids. Trimming took 3 bases from V and 1 from J, leaving 7 bases between them. The CDR3 DNA reads TGTGCCAGCAGCTTGGGCAAGTCCTACGAGCAGTACTTC. It translates to CASSLGKSYEQYF.

Ten or more counts support this clonotype. This chain links TRBV27 with TRBJ2-1; 11 bases line up with TRBD2. The germline V gene has CDR1 MNHEY and CDR2 SMNVEV (reference sequence). Trimming at V came to 4 bases and at J to 8 bases, leaving 10 bases not matched to a gene. The CDR3 has 16 amino acids. The CDR3 nucleotides are TGTGCCAGCAGTTCCCGGACTAGCGGGCGGTTGCATGAGCAGTTCTTC. Amino acid sequence: CASSSRTSGRLHEQFF.

The sample holds many counts of this clonotype. V is TRBV12-3 or TRBV12-4 and J is TRBJ1-5, with TRBD1 matching 7 bases. The CDR3 consists of 15 residues. V was pared by 6 bases and J by 1 base, with 6 bases of the junction left unmatched. The CDR3 DNA is TGTGCCAGCAGCCGGACAGGAGGGAGCAATCAGCCCCAGCATTTT. It specifies CASSRTGGSNQPQHF.

This clonotype was seen ten or more times. The V and J genes are TRBV6-2 or TRBV6-3 and TRBJ2-7; D possibly uses TRBD1 or TRBD2 (6 bases each). Germline-derived CDR1 and CDR2 are MNHEY and SVGEGT. The CDR3 spans 14 residues. V gave up 5 bases and J gave up 4 bases, with 15 bases separating them. CDR3 bases: TGTGCCAGCAGTCCCATAGGGGGGCAATACGAGCAGTACTTC. It specifies CASSPIGGQYEQYF.

V usage is TRBV20-1 and J usage is TRBJ1-2; no reliable D call. V was shortened by 5 bases and J by 4 bases, with 20 bases between the two germline ends. Germline V gene data show CDR1 as DFQATT and CDR2 as SNEGSKA (reference sequence). The CDR3 sequence is 15 residues long. Here the CDR3 reads CSAVTSGIRPYGYTF. The CDR3 DNA sequence: TGCAGTGCTGTCACAAGTGGAATACGGCCCTATGGCTACACCTTC.

This clonotype was recorded a few times. The V call is TRBV29-1, the J call TRBJ1-1, with 7 bases identical to TRBD1. This CDR3 contains 12 residues. Germline V gene lookup returns CDR1 SQVTM and CDR2 ANQGSEA. The junction had 2 bases not matched to a gene; V was cut back by 7 bases and J by 0 bases. As DNA, the CDR3 is TGCAGCGGTGACAGGGTGAACACTGAAGCTTTCTTT. This codes for CSGDRVNTEAFF.

This clonotype was seen ten or more times. The gene calls are TRBV7-2 and TRBJ1-5; unclear D gene. The CDR3 is 17 amino acids. Trimming took 5 bases from V and 4 from J, leaving 21 bases between them. Per germline, CDR1 SGHTA and CDR2 FQGNSA. The CDR3 loop reads CASSRGDGVGVNQPQHF. As DNA, the CDR3 is TGTGCCAGCAGCCGAGGAGACGGGGTCGGAGTGAATCAGCCCCAGCATTTT.

In this sample, this clonotype turned up many times. The CDR3 sequence is CATSDAGTGGTGELFF. In nucleotides, the CDR3 is TGTGCCACCAGTGATGCCGGGACAGGGGGCACCGGGGAGCTGTTTTTT. This chain uses TRBV24-1 with TRBJ2-2; 11 bases are a match to TRBD1. The CDR3 is made up of 16 amino acids. After removal of 3 bases from V and 4 bases from J, the junction contained 3 bases not matched to a gene. CDR1 and CDR2 from the germline V gene are KGHDR and SFDVKD.

This clonotype appeared many times. The chain has TRBV30 and TRBJ1-6; 7 bases agree with TRBD1. The V segment lost 2 bases and the J segment 7 bases; nucleotides outside the gene matches: 11. From germline, CDR1 is GTSNPN and CDR2 SVGIG (reference sequence). The CDR3 has 16 residues. The CDR3 DNA is TGTGCCTGGAGTAAAGGACAGGCGCTACGGAATTCACCCCTCCACTTT. Its translation is CAWSKGQALRNSPLHF.

This clonotype was seen many times. The chain has TRBV25-1 and TRBJ2-6; D is unclear. Germline CDR1 and CDR2: MGHDK and SYGVNS. The CDR3 totals 14 residues. V shed 3 bases and J shed 0 bases, with 3 bases lying between them. CDR3 amino acids: CASSDDSGANVLTF. DNA for the CDR3: TGTGCCAGCAGTGATGACTCTGGGGCCAACGTCCTGACTTTC.

This clonotype was seen ten or more times. The chain has TRBV18 and TRBJ1-2; 8 bases fit TRBD1. The CDR3 totals 13 residues. The germline gives CDR1 KGHSH, CDR2 LQKENI. Trimming cost V 2 bases and J 7 bases; bases outside gene matches: 3. CDR3 sequence (DNA): TGTGCCAGCTCACCAGACAGGGGAACTGGCTACACCTTC. Translated, it gives CASSPDRGTGYTF.